Shown below are 31 T cell receptor beta chains from a single sample sequenced in a study of cytomegalovirus exposure and HLA in healthy donors. The data were produced by immunoSEQ multiplex PCR, yet TCRdb's version contains in-frame clones alone and is incomplete. The table has 150,000 or so clones, approximately 86% seen once. Source material: PBMCs. These receptors were taken from a man aged 25 to 40 in good health and CMV-seropositive.

The chain joins TRBV7-6 to TRBJ1-4, with 9 bases matching TRBD1. The trim removed 5 bases at V and 7 bases at J, leaving 8 bases unmatched. Germline CDR1 SGHVS, CDR2 FNYEAQ. The CDR3 runs to 15 residues. The CDR3 loop reads CASSQEQGAVEKLFF. The CDR3 DNA is TGTGCCAGCAGCCAGGAACAGGGGGCTGTTGAAAAACTGTTTTTT.

The chain is built from TRBV5-1 and TRBJ2-1, with D perhaps matching TRBD2 (5 bases). Germline V CDR1 and CDR2: SGHRS, YFSETQ. V shed 3 bases and J shed 9 bases, with 13 bases lying between them. CDR3 length equals 13 residues. The CDR3 bases are TGCGCCAGCAGCTGGACCTGGGAGAGTGAGCAGTTCTTC. It yields the protein CASSWTWESEQFF. Using reference TRBV5-1 and TRBJ2-1 for the parts outside the CDR3, the full variable domain is KAGVTQTPRYLIKTRGQQVTLSCSPISGHRSVSWYQQTPGQGLQFLFEYFSETQRNKGNFPGRFSGRQFSNSRSEMNVSTLELGDSALYLCASSWTWESEQFFGPGTRLTVL.

The V and J genes are TRBV10-3 and TRBJ2-2; 7 bases map to TRBD1. Germline V gene data show CDR1 as ENHRY and CDR2 as SYGVKD. J gave up 3 bases and V 8 bases, and 6 bases lay outside the gene matches. The CDR3 covers 14 residues. In nucleotides, the CDR3 is TGTGCCATCGCCGGGACAGCGGACACCGGGGAGCTGTTTTTT. Its protein is CAIAGTADTGELFF.

The chain employs TRBV18 and TRBJ1-3; D might be TRBD1 (6 bases). V dropped 1 base and J dropped 4 bases, with 14 bases sitting between them. Germline assignment: CDR1 KGHSH and CDR2 LQKENI. This CDR3 is built from 16 residues. The CDR3 reads CASSPLPGHMGNTIYF. DNA for the CDR3: TGTGCCAGCTCACCACTCCCGGGACATATGGGAAACACCATATATTTT.

V gene TRBV5-8 combines with J gene TRBJ2-3, with a possible D match to TRBD1 (6 bases). In germline, CDR1 is SGHTS, CDR2 YDEGEE. This CDR3 has 16 amino acids. With 4 bases removed from V and 0 bases from J, the gap between germline ends came to 15 bases. CDR3 sequence reads: CASSLARDTSTDTQYF. The CDR3 DNA sequence: TGTGCCAGCAGCCTCGCCCGGGACACCAGCACAGATACGCAGTATTTT.

V gene TRBV19 combines with J gene TRBJ2-7, with TRBD2 as a possible D gene (6 bases). The ends were cut back, 3 bases at V and 6 bases at J, with 9 bases in the middle. Germline V gene sequence: CDR1 LNHDA, CDR2 SQIVND (reference sequence). The CDR3 extends over 12 amino acids. CDR3 protein: CASSIGGSEQYF. DNA for the CDR3: TGTGCCAGTAGTATCGGAGGGTCCGAGCAGTACTTC.

On this clone: The junction and the germline gene differ at one end; a read error may be behind it. The J gene is TRBJ2-7, the V gene TRBV4-2; D call uncertain. The germline CDR1 and CDR2 sequences are LGHNA and YNFKEQ. This CDR3 contains 12 residues. Written as DNA, the CDR3 is TGTGCCAGCAGCCAAGAAGGAGTTTCGTTGGCATTC. Its translation is CASSQEGVSLAF.

This clone showed up just once. The chain uses TRBV5-6 and TRBJ2-2; 7 bases are a match to TRBD1. CDR1 and CDR2 (germline): SGHDT, YYEEEE. Germline trimming cut 4 bases from V and 2 bases from J; bases unmatched to any gene: 8. The CDR3 is 16 amino acids. The CDR3 DNA reads TGTGCCAGCAGCATTGACAGGGATGACAACACCGGGGAGCTGTTTTTT. This gives the protein CASSIDRDDNTGELFF.

The CDR3 sequence: CASSLNFEQFF. Written as DNA, the CDR3 is TGTGCCAGCAGCTTGAACTTCGAGCAGTTCTTC. This chain joins TRBV5-6 and TRBJ2-1; D is uncertain. V lost 1 base and J 10 bases, leaving 6 bases between the germline ends. The CDR3 spans 11 residues. Per germline, CDR1 SGHDT and CDR2 YYEEEE.

The chain combines TRBV5-1 with TRBJ1-2, with 9 bases that match TRBD1. Germline CDR1 SGHRS, CDR2 YFSETQ. V lost 4 bases and J lost 6; bases outside the gene matches: 10. This CDR3 spans 15 amino acids. The CDR3 sequence is CASSLIPGQGDGYTF. The CDR3, as DNA: TGCGCCAGCAGCCTAATACCGGGACAGGGTGATGGCTACACCTTC.

The chain employs TRBV7-9 and TRBJ2-5; TRBD2 matches 9 bases. The CDR3 extends over 15 amino acids. V trimming: 3 bases; J trimming: 2 bases; junction bases outside the gene matches: 4. Per the germline V gene, CDR1 is SEHNR and CDR2 is FQNEAQ (reference sequence). As DNA, the CDR3 is TGTGCCAGCAGCTTCGATCTAGCGGGGCAAGAGACCCAGTACTTC. It codes for CASSFDLAGQETQYF. Combining the CDR3 with reference TRBV7-9 and TRBJ2-5 gives the whole variable domain DTGVSQNPRHKITKRGQNVTFRCDPISEHNRLYWYRQTLGQGPEFLTYFQNEAQLEKSRLLSDRFSAERPKGSFSTLEIQRTEQGDSAMYLCASSFDLAGQETQYFGPGTRLLVL.

Only one count was recorded for this clone. The chain carries TRBV2 and TRBJ2-5; 10 bases align to TRBD1. Germline-derived CDR1 and CDR2 are SNHLY and FYNNEI. Trimming at V came to 11 bases and at J to 3 bases, leaving 6 bases not matched to a gene. The CDR3 runs 13 residues. As DNA, the CDR3 is TGTGCCGTCGCCGGGACAGGGGAAGAGACCCAGTACTTC. It encodes CAVAGTGEETQYF. The variable domain in full, with the rest retrieved from reference TRBV2 and TRBJ2-5, is EPEVTQTPSHQVTQMGQEVILRCVPISNHLYFYWYRQILGQKVEFLVSFYNNEISEKSEIFDDQFSVERPDGSNFTLKIRSTKLEDSAMYFCAVAGTGEETQYFGPGTRLLVL.

This chain links TRBV2 with TRBJ1-1, with a tentative D call TRBD1 (5 bases). The germline gives CDR1 SNHLY, CDR2 FYNNEI. V was pared by 3 bases and J by 2 bases, with 10 bases between. The CDR3 sequence is 14 residues long. CDR3 nucleotide sequence: TGTGCCAGCAGTGATATTGACAGCAACACTGAAGCTTTCTTT. It translates to CASSDIDSNTEAFF.

The rearrangement joins TRBV27 to TRBJ2-1; D unresolved. The CDR3 has 15 amino acids. Germline assignment: CDR1 MNHEY and CDR2 SMNVEV (reference sequence). The V and J ends lost 1 base and 0 bases respectively, with 7 bases between them. CDR3 bases: TGTGCCAGCAGTTTATTTTTGAGCTCCTACAATGAGCAGTTCTTC. Encoded protein: CASSLFLSSYNEQFF.

The CDR3 sequence is CASTSRRVSGESQETQYF. The CDR3 DNA reads TGTGCCAGCACCTCCAGACGCGTTTCGGGGGAGTCCCAAGAGACCCAGTACTTC. V usage is TRBV7-8 and J usage is TRBJ2-5; a weak D match, TRBD2 (6 bases). This CDR3 has 18 residues. Germline CDR1 reads SGHVS; CDR2 reads FQNEAQ. The V and J ends lost 7 bases and 1 base respectively, with 25 bases between them.

The chain carries TRBV4-1 and TRBJ2-7; D remains ambiguous. V was shortened by 0 bases and J by 0 bases, with 6 bases between the two germline ends. The CDR3 has 14 amino acids. In germline, CDR1 is MGHRA, CDR2 YSYEKL. The CDR3 bases are TGCGCCAGCAGCCAAGATTACAGCTCCTACGAGCAGTACTTC. Amino acid sequence: CASSQDYSSYEQYF.

The V gene is TRBV23-1, the J gene TRBJ2-1, with 9 bases identical to TRBD2. TRBV23-1 is an ORF, with its function uncertain. CDR3 length: 15 residues. J was trimmed by 0 bases and V by 6 bases; bases with no gene match: 3. The CDR3 region is CASRAGGGSYNEQFF. CDR3 nucleotide sequence: TGCGCCAGCAGAGCGGGGGGCGGCTCCTACAATGAGCAGTTCTTC.

This chain connects TRBV18 to TRBJ2-3; no definite D call. Germline values: CDR1 KGHSH, CDR2 LQKENI. This CDR3 comprises 16 residues. V lost 1 base to trimming and J lost 1 base, with 12 bases between them. The CDR3, as DNA: TGTGCCAGCTCACCACGCCTCCGCGGTGGCACAGATACGCAGTATTTT. Encoded protein: CASSPRLRGGTDTQYF.

The CDR3 DNA reads TGTGCCAGCAGTGGACAGGGGGACTACGAGCAGTACTTC. It specifies CASSGQGDYEQYF. J is TRBJ2-7 and V is TRBV27; 10 positions match TRBD1. Germline values: CDR1 MNHEY, CDR2 SMNVEV (reference sequence). V lost 5 bases and J lost 3; bases outside the gene matches: 1. This CDR3 is built from 13 residues.

Concerning this clone: The sample has other DNA sequences that encode this CDR3 too. The chain uses TRBV6-5 and TRBJ1-1; D unresolved. CDR3 length: 11 residues. The ends were cut back, 2 bases at V and 6 bases at J, with 4 bases in the middle. From germline, CDR1 is MNHEY and CDR2 SVGAGI. The CDR3 nucleotides are TGTGCCAGCAGTTACGGGCCTGAAGCTTTCTTT. The encoded protein is CASSYGPEAFF.

V usage is TRBV2 and J usage is TRBJ2-1; 7 bases line up with TRBD2. Trimming took 3 bases from V and 8 from J; bases not matched to a gene: 10. Germline values: CDR1 SNHLY, CDR2 FYNNEI. There are 15 residues in the CDR3. DNA of the CDR3: TGTGCCAGCAGTGATTCCAGCGGGGATATAGATGAGCAGTTCTTC. It is translated as CASSDSSGDIDEQFF.

The rearrangement links TRBV11-3 to TRBJ2-7; 7 bases match TRBD1. The J segment lost 6 bases and the V segment lost 4 bases, leaving 12 bases of the junction unmatched. The CDR3 is 15 amino acids. CDR1 and CDR2 from the germline V gene are SGHNT and YENEEA. Here the CDR3 reads CASSSPSTGDSEQYF. Written as DNA, the CDR3 is TGTGCCAGCAGCTCTCCTTCCACCGGGGACAGCGAGCAGTACTTC.

This CDR3 reads CASSTHGGAGEQYF. CDR3 nucleotides: TGCGCCAGCAGCACACACGGGGGGGCTGGGGAGCAGTACTTC. The chain recombines TRBV5-1 with TRBJ2-7; 8 positions agree with TRBD2. There are 14 residues in the CDR3. J gave up 7 bases and V 4 bases, and 10 bases lay outside the gene matches. CDR1 SGHRS and CDR2 YFSETQ come from the germline V gene.

The chain couples TRBV5-1 to TRBJ2-5; D perhaps matches TRBD2 (6 bases). V gave up 2 bases and J gave up 4 bases, with 12 bases separating them. The length of the CDR3 is 14 residues. Per germline, CDR1 SGHRS and CDR2 YFSETQ. As DNA, the CDR3 is TGCGCCAGCAGCTTTGGGCCCGGGGGAGAGACCCAGTACTTC. Translated, it gives CASSFGPGGETQYF. The full variable domain, completed using reference TRBV5-1 and TRBJ2-5, is KAGVTQTPRYLIKTRGQQVTLSCSPISGHRSVSWYQQTPGQGLQFLFEYFSETQRNKGNFPGRFSGRQFSNSRSEMNVSTLELGDSALYLCASSFGPGGETQYFGPGTRLLVL.

The CDR3: CASSRVDRANTEAFF. CDR3 coding DNA: TGCGCCAGCAGCCGGGTGGACAGGGCTAACACTGAAGCTTTCTTT. The chain combines TRBV4-3 with TRBJ1-1; TRBD1 aligns across 8 bases. The CDR3 sequence is 15 residues long. V shed 4 bases, J shed 2 bases, and the junction held 6 bases outside the gene matches. Germline V gene data show CDR1 as LGHNA and CDR2 as YSLEER.

This chain uses TRBV27 with TRBJ2-5; 7 nucleotides match TRBD2. The ends lost 7 bases at V and 9 bases at J; junction bases unmatched: 5. Germline CDR1 is MNHEY and CDR2 is SMNVEV (reference sequence). This CDR3 has 11 amino acids. This chain's CDR3 is CASKGGWAQYF. Written as DNA, the CDR3 is TGTGCCAGCAAGGGAGGGTGGGCCCAGTACTTC.

This chain uses TRBV5-6 with TRBJ2-3; 11 positions agree with TRBD2. V gave up 3 bases and J gave up 1 base; unmatched junction bases: 4. The CDR3 is 16 residues long. From germline, CDR1 is SGHDT and CDR2 YYEEEE. The CDR3 DNA sequence: TGTGCCAGCAGCTCCCGGACTAGCGGGCGCACAGATACGCAGTATTTT. Translated: CASSSRTSGRTDTQYF.

This chain uses TRBV7-8 with TRBJ2-3; TRBD1 matches at 8 bases. Germline CDR1 SGHVS, CDR2 FQNEAQ. CDR3 size: 16 residues. Trimming at V came to 4 bases and at J to 4 bases, leaving 10 bases not matched to a gene. This CDR3 is CASSSWTGFQPDTQYF. In nucleotides, the CDR3 is TGTGCCAGCAGCTCATGGACAGGGTTTCAGCCAGATACGCAGTATTTT.

V usage is TRBV6-1 and J usage is TRBJ1-5; a weak D match, TRBD1 (5 bases). Trimming shortened V by 4 bases and J by 4 bases, and 14 bases separated the two germline ends. Per the germline V gene, CDR1 is MNHNS and CDR2 is SASEGT. The CDR3 length is 15 residues. The CDR3 DNA sequence: TGTGCCAGCAGTGTTACGGGGGTTGGTAATCAGCCCCAGCATTTT. Translation: CASSVTGVGNQPQHF.

The genes are TRBV7-9 and TRBJ1-3; D call uncertain. The germline V gene encodes CDR1 SEHNR and CDR2 FQNEAQ (reference sequence). The CDR3 covers 17 residues. V lost 3 bases and J 2 bases, leaving 17 bases between the germline ends. For the CDR3, the DNA is TGTGCCAGCAGCTTGGTCCCGATAGACATCCCTGGAAACACCATATATTTT. Its protein is CASSLVPIDIPGNTIYF.

This chain joins TRBV25-1 and TRBJ1-3; 9 bases match TRBD1. The trim removed 4 bases at V and 1 base at J, leaving 8 bases unmatched. The CDR3 spans 17 residues. Germline CDR1 MGHDK, CDR2 SYGVNS. The CDR3: CASSGRQGDFSGNTIYF. The DNA of the CDR3 is TGTGCCAGCAGTGGCCGACAGGGGGACTTTTCTGGAAACACCATATATTTT.